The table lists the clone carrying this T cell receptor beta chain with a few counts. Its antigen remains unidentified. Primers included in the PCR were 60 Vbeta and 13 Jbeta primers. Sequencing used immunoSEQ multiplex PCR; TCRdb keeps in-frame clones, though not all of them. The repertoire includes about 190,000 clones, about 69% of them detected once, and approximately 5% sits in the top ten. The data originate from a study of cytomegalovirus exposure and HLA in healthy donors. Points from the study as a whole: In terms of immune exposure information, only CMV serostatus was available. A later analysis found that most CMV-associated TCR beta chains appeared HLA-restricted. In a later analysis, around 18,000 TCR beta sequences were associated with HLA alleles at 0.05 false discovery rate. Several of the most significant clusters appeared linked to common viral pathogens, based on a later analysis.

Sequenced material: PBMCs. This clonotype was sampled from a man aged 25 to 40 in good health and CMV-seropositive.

The CDR3 bases are TGTGCCAGCAGTTTATCGGCTAGCGGGAGTTATGAGCAGTTCTTC. As protein: CASSLSASGSYEQFF. The chain links TRBV28 to TRBJ2-1, with 10 bases lining up with TRBD2. Germline CDR1 reads MDHEN; CDR2 reads SYDVKM. V lost 1 base, J lost 8 bases, and 5 bases stayed unmatched. The CDR3 totals 15 residues. The complete variable domain, with remaining parts taken from reference TRBV28 and TRBJ2-1, reads DVKVTQSSRYLVKRTGEKVFLECVQDMDHENMFWYRQDPGLGLRLIYFSYDVKMKEKGDIPEGYSVSREKKERFSLILESASTNQTSMYLCASSLSASGSYEQFFGPGTRLTVL.